This is a list of T cell receptor beta chains from one sample in a study of cytomegalovirus exposure and HLA in healthy donors. The table came from immunoSEQ multiplex PCR; TCRdb's copy has only in-frame clones and leaves some out. Here the sample spans some 110,000 clones, more than 70% being singletons. The source material was PBMCs. Receptor source: a man between 18 and 29 years old in good health and CMV-seronegative. Each CDR3 is given with its conserved first and last residue. Each record gives: D gene, clone size, V gene, J gene, CDR3 length, CDR3 protein, CDR3 DNA. The D gene is left open where the match is weak. Size values are once, few and many counts, or a class for expanded clones, and some rows have none.

.	few	TRBV29-1	TRBJ1-2	12	CSALRTDYGYTF	TGCAGTGCCCTCCGGACAGACTATGGCTACACCTTC
TRBD2	.	TRBV7-9	TRBJ2-3	17	CASSFLRAGGKTDTQYF	TGTGCCAGCAGCTTCCTTCGGGCGGGAGGGAAAACAGATACGCAGTATTTT
TRBD2	.	TRBV6-6	TRBJ2-3	16	CASRPSGRAGTDTQYF	TGTGCCAGCAGACCTAGCGGGAGGGCCGGGACAGATACGCAGTATTTT
.	few	TRBV7-8	TRBJ1-1	13	CASSGGSYTEAFF	TGTGCCAGCAGTGGCGGGTCGTACACTGAAGCTTTCTTT
TRBD2	.	TRBV7-9	TRBJ2-5	16	CASSLFTSGGQETQYF	TGTGCCAGCAGCTTATTTACTAGCGGGGGGCAAGAGACCCAGTACTTC
.	.	TRBV30	TRBJ2-7	14	CAWRIQGGLYEQYF	TGTGCCTGGAGGATACAAGGAGGCTTGTACGAGCAGTACTTC
TRBD1	.	TRBV19	TRBJ1-4	19	CASSIDPGRGPSSSEKLFF	TGTGCCAGTAGTATAGATCCGGGCAGGGGGCCATCCTCTAGTGAAAAACTGTTTTTT
.	.	TRBV7-9	TRBJ1-1	14	CASSLDLGGTEAFF	TGTGCCAGCAGCTTAGATCTAGGGGGCACTGAAGCTTTCTTT
.	.	TRBV6-1	TRBJ1-4	13	CASRSRGNEKLFF	TGTGCCAGCAGGTCCCGAGGTAATGAAAAACTGTTTTTT
.	.	TRBV6-1	TRBJ1-5	15	CASRRTGNSNQPQHF	TGTGCCAGCAGGCGAACAGGGAATAGCAATCAGCCCCAGCATTTT
TRBD2	.	TRBV9	TRBJ2-4	15	CASSVAGLAGDIQYF	TGTGCCAGCAGCGTAGCCGGACTAGCGGGGGACATTCAGTACTTC
.	.	TRBV30	TRBJ1-1	11	CAWIQNTEAFF	TGTGCCTGGATTCAAAACACTGAAGCTTTCTTT
TRBD1	.	TRBV2	TRBJ2-1	15	CASSATGGLNNEQFF	TGTGCCAGCAGTGCGACAGGGGGACTGAACAATGAGCAGTTCTTC
TRBD2	.	TRBV13	TRBJ2-5	17	CASSFSGLAGAQETQYF	TGTGCCAGCAGCTTTTCGGGACTAGCGGGAGCGCAAGAGACCCAGTACTTC
.	.	TRBV29-1	TRBJ1-1	14	CSVVREVQNTEAFF	TGCAGCGTTGTCAGGGAGGTACAGAACACTGAAGCTTTCTTT
TRBD1	.	TRBV5-6	TRBJ1-5	14	CASTLQGSGQPQHF	TGTGCCAGCACCCTACAGGGGTCCGGTCAGCCCCAGCATTTT
.	.	TRBV28	TRBJ1-3	15	CASNRLGGSGNTIYF	TGTGCCAGCAATCGCTTGGGAGGGTCTGGAAACACCATATATTTT
.	.	TRBV28	TRBJ1-3	18	CASSLAGEPAGAGNTIYF	TGTGCCAGCAGTTTAGCCGGGGAACCCGCGGGGGCTGGAAACACCATATATTTT
TRBD2	.	TRBV19	TRBJ2-3	16	CASSNFLAGGTDTQYF	TGTGCCAGTAGTAATTTCTTAGCGGGAGGGACAGATACGCAGTATTTT
TRBD1	.	TRBV5-1	TRBJ2-7	14	CASMRDRETYEQYF	TGCGCCAGCATGCGGGACAGGGAAACCTACGAGCAGTACTTC
.	.	TRBV29-1	TRBJ2-2	15	CSVEDGGAGTGELFF	TGCAGCGTTGAAGACGGAGGGGCGGGGACCGGGGAGCTGTTTTTT